By its share, the clone carrying this T cell receptor (beta chain) is medium-sized. This CDR3 is built from 16 residues. Trimming cost V 0 bases and J 4 bases, with 13 bases left between them. The V gene's germline CDR1 is LNHNV and CDR2 YYDKDF (reference sequence). Tregs were sorted as CD4+CD25+CD127-/low cells. TCRdb re-called the 5' RACE reads through MiXCR, storing one row per CDR3 protein. The data hold 9,000 to 10,000 distinct CDR3 sequences, with 11% to 15% observed a single time. The specimen was Tregs sorted from blood. This clonotype originated in a female donor with breast cancer. V gene TRBV15 combines with J gene TRBJ2-1; D uncertain. CDR3 DNA: TGTGCCACCAGCAGAGAGTCCCCCGGCGTATACAATGAGCAGTTCTTC. Translated: CATSRESPGVYNEQFF.